This record concerns one T cell receptor beta chain sequence. This record belongs to a study of blood T cell repertoires in COVID-19. Overall study context: Specimens from acute and convalescent COVID-19 originated in the United States, Italy and Spain. Sources were T cells, B-cell-depleted T cells, or PBMCs; the material itself was cDNA or gDNA.

Germline values: CDR1 MNHEY, CDR2 SVGAGI. The CDR3 is 15 amino acids. V gave up 0 bases and J gave up 6 bases, with 12 bases separating them. As processed by the authors: It was from reference gene primer amplification that nucleated cell counts were estimated. Profiled with immunoSEQ multiplex PCR; TCRdb holds only in-frame clones, not every one. For V, J and clone size, that table is used; D and trimming come from the DNA. The top ten hold approximately 1.9% of the sample, which has 130,000 or so clones, 60% to 80% seen once. The sequence derives from a woman aged 70-85 years with acute or convalescent COVID-19. The sequenced material came from peripheral blood. The chain couples TRBV6-5 to TRBJ1-5; D remains unclear. CDR3 sequence: CASSYSSGVGQPQHF. The CDR3 nucleotides read TGTGCCAGCAGTTACTCCTCGGGAGTGGGTCAGCCCCAGCATTTT.